Listed below are T cell receptor beta chains from one sample, sequenced in a study of T-cell memory formation after mild COVID-19. MiXCR was run by TCRdb on the 5' RACE reads, yielding one entry per CDR3 protein. The sample records some 450,000 distinct CDR3 sequences, around 20% being singletons. The sequenced sample was PBMCs or a T cell subset sorted from them (not recorded which). The receptors stem from an adult woman who had mild COVID-19 (a few samples of this study predate the infection). Cell type and time point are not known. CDR3s include the opening cysteine and the closing phenylalanine or tryptophan. A D gene is named only where the DNA matches it firmly. Not all rows give a size; the values are once, few, many and, for expanded clones, a class.

cdr3_aa cdr3_nt d_call j_call v_call clone_size cdr3_length
CSVDRTGQYGYTF TGCAGCGTTGACAGGACAGGGCAATATGGCTACACCTTC TRBD1 TRBJ1-2 TRBV29-1 few 13
CASSLPVSRRTGELFF TGTGCCAGTAGTTTACCGGTCAGCAGAAGAACCGGGGAGCTGTTTTTT - TRBJ2-2 TRBV12-3/TRBV12-4 few 16
CASSWIGDTQYF TGTGCCAGCAGCTGGATCGGGGATACGCAGTATTTT - TRBJ2-3 TRBV7-9 - 12
CASSNPAGTLYEQYF TGTGCCAGCAGTAACCCGGCGGGGACCCTTTACGAGCAGTACTTC - TRBJ2-7 TRBV6-2/TRBV6-3 many 15
CASSRLLAGNTGELFF TGCGCCAGCAGCCGACTACTAGCGGGGAACACCGGGGAGCTGTTTTTT TRBD2 TRBJ2-2 TRBV4-1 many 16
CASSPDSYTEAFF TGTGCCAGCAGTCCGGACAGTTACACTGAAGCTTTCTTT - TRBJ1-1 TRBV12-3/TRBV12-4 few 13
CASSLVPQGGTNEKLFF TGCGCCAGCAGCTTGGTTCCGCAGGGTGGGACTAATGAAAAACTGTTTTTT - TRBJ1-4 TRBV5-1 few 17
CASSPRVQGYEQYF TGTGCCAGCTCACCGAGGGTGCAGGGATACGAGCAGTACTTC - TRBJ2-7 TRBV18 few 14
CATSERFSNQPQHF TGTGCCACCAGTGAGCGGTTCAGCAATCAGCCCCAGCATTTT - TRBJ1-5 TRBV24-1 few 14
CASSYRGKVYEQYF TGTGCCAGCAGTTACAGGGGGAAGGTCTACGAGCAGTACTTC TRBD1 TRBJ2-7 TRBV12-3/TRBV12-4 - 14
CASSQEKGFTDTQYF TGTGCCAGCAGCCAAGAAAAGGGATTCACAGATACGCAGTATTTT - TRBJ2-3 TRBV4-2 few 15
CASSVAIGTDTQYF TGTGCCAGCAGCGTAGCTATCGGCACAGATACGCAGTATTTT - TRBJ2-3 TRBV9 many 14
CASSLNGGPNEQFF TGTGCCAGCAGCTTAAATGGGGGCCCCAATGAGCAGTTCTTC - TRBJ2-1 TRBV7-7 - 14
CSATPDRLENYGYTF TGCAGTGCCACCCCGGACAGGTTAGAAAACTATGGCTACACCTTC TRBD1 TRBJ1-2 TRBV20-1 few 15
CATSDGTAGKYF TGTGCCACCAGTGATGGGACCGCGGGGAAGTACTTC - TRBJ2-7 TRBV24-1 few 12
CASSHRAGGNTEAFF TGTGCCAGCAGCCACAGGGCTGGAGGGAACACTGAAGCTTTCTTT - TRBJ1-1 TRBV12-3/TRBV12-4 - 15
CASSVRTSGGSSYNEQFF TGTGCCAGCAGCGTAAGAACTAGCGGGGGGAGCTCCTACAATGAGCAGTTCTTC TRBD2 TRBJ2-1 TRBV9 - 18
CATSDRDALNEQFF TGTGCCACCAGTGATCGGGACGCCTTGAATGAGCAGTTCTTC - TRBJ2-1 TRBV24-1 few 14
CASSLLGSGELFF TGTGCCAGCAGTTTGCTCGGTTCCGGGGAGCTGTTTTTT - TRBJ2-2 TRBV12-3/TRBV12-4 - 13
CASSESAGHTEAFF TGTGCCAGCAGTGAATCCGCAGGACACACTGAAGCTTTCTTT - TRBJ1-1 TRBV6-1 - 14
CASRQSTGILGEGYTF TGCGCCAGCAGACAAAGCACAGGGATCCTGGGGGAAGGCTACACCTTC - TRBJ1-2 TRBV5-1 - 16
CASSLWGQRNTEAFF TGTGCCAGCAGCTTATGGGGACAGCGGAACACTGAAGCTTTCTTT TRBD1 TRBJ1-1 TRBV7-6 few 15
CASSPTGPTKNIQYF TGTGCCAGCAGCCCTACTGGACCGACAAAAAACATTCAGTACTTC - TRBJ2-4 TRBV7-9 few 15
CASRFSPTGAYGYTF TGTGCCAGCCGCTTCTCTCCGACAGGGGCTTATGGCTACACCTTC TRBD1 TRBJ1-2 TRBV2 few 15
CSARRIDTEAFF TGCAGTGCTAGACGGATTGACACTGAAGCTTTCTTT - TRBJ1-1 TRBV20-1 - 12
CASRRTANTEAFF TGTGCCAGCAGGAGAACAGCGAACACTGAAGCTTTCTTT - TRBJ1-1 TRBV12-3/TRBV12-4 few 13
CASMGIYEKLFF TGTGCCAGCATGGGCATATACGAAAAACTGTTTTTT - TRBJ1-4 TRBV27 - 12
CASSPEGGGRTEAFF TGTGCCAGCAGCCCCGAGGGGGGGGGCAGGACTGAAGCTTTCTTT - TRBJ1-1 TRBV4-2 - 15
CASSSGTTYNEQFF TGTGCCAGCAGTTCAGGGACCACCTACAATGAGCAGTTCTTC - TRBJ2-1 TRBV12-3/TRBV12-4 few 14
CSARRGAGELFF TGCAGTGCTAGACGGGGAGCCGGGGAGCTGTTTTTT - TRBJ2-2 TRBV20-1 - 12
CASSRTRQGFLSSGNTIYF TGTGCCAGCAGCCGTACCCGACAGGGCTTCCTAAGCTCTGGAAACACCATATATTTT TRBD1 TRBJ1-3 TRBV12-3/TRBV12-4 few 19
CASTFSGEQFF TGTGCCAGCACCTTTAGTGGTGAGCAGTTCTTC - TRBJ2-1 TRBV12-3/TRBV12-4 - 11
CASSLAGQRAETQYF TGTGCCAGCAGCTTAGCGGGACAAAGGGCCGAGACCCAGTACTTC - TRBJ2-5 TRBV7-2 - 15
CASSPYWGNNEQFF TGTGCCAGCAGTCCCTACTGGGGCAACAATGAGCAGTTCTTC - TRBJ2-1 TRBV27 - 14
CASSERFRNQETQYF TGTGCCAGCAGCGAAAGGTTCAGGAACCAAGAGACCCAGTACTTC - TRBJ2-5 TRBV21-1 - 15
CAWRRVQISPLHF TGTGCCTGGAGACGGGTACAGATCTCACCCCTCCACTTT - TRBJ1-6 TRBV30 few 13